This entry lists 12 T cell receptor beta chains sequenced from one sample in a study of metastatic and nonmetastatic thyroid tumors. No treatment of any kind had been given to any patient before thyroid surgery. With MiXCR, TCRdb reprocessed the PCR reads. In the table there are tens of thousands of clones, under 15% of which are singletons. The sample comprised blood. These receptor sequences come from a female donor with papillary thyroid cancer or a benign thyroid nodule (not recorded which). Some clones in this sample may be carry-over from other donors' samples.

The chain is built from TRBV28 and TRBJ1-2, with 7 bases that match TRBD1. V lost 6 bases and J lost 8; bases outside the gene matches: 9. The CDR3 runs to 13 residues. Germline-derived CDR1 and CDR2 are MDHEN and SYDVKM. In DNA, the CDR3 is TGTGCCAGCAGCCCCGGGACAGTGGGCGGCTACACCTTC. Residues: CASSPGTVGGYTF.

This clone has a handful of counts. Given a much more abundant clone one base away, this may be a read error. Different DNA sequences within this sample yield the same CDR3. V is TRBV6-5 and J is TRBJ2-2, with D possibly TRBD1 on 5 matching bases. The CDR3 totals 17 residues. CDR1 is MNHEY, CDR2 SVGAGI, per germline. The CDR3 protein is CASSYSKGPGPTGELFF. In DNA form, the CDR3 reads TGTGCCAGCAGTTACTCGAAGGGGCCAGGCCCCACCGGTGAGCTGTTTTTT.

In this sample, this clone turned up many times. The J gene is TRBJ1-2, the V gene TRBV7-2; D might be TRBD1 (5 bases). CDR1 and CDR2 (germline): SGHTA, FQGNSA. This CDR3 is 12 amino acids long. V dropped 2 bases and J dropped 12 bases, with 13 bases sitting between them. The CDR3 sequence: CASSLKEGAHTF. Here the CDR3 DNA reads TGTGCCAGCAGCTTAAAGGAAGGGGCCCACACCTTC.

This clone was seen ten or more times. The J gene is TRBJ1-1, the V gene TRBV19; unclear D gene. The CDR3 covers 13 residues. Germline V gene sequence: CDR1 LNHDA, CDR2 SQIVND (reference sequence). Trimming cost V 7 bases and J 6 bases, with 15 bases left between them. The CDR3 DNA follows: TGTGCCAGTAAGGAAGGGCGTAGGGCTGAAGCTTTCTTT. This gives the protein CASKEGRRAEAFF.

This clone occurred many times. The chain uses TRBV19 and TRBJ2-7; D is ambiguous. Germline lookup yields CDR1 LNHDA and CDR2 SQIVND (reference sequence). This CDR3 region has 13 residues. V lost 8 bases, J lost 0 bases, and 11 bases lay in between. CDR3 nucleotide sequence: TGTGCCAGTGGCCAAAAGAGCTCCTACGAGCAGTACTTC. Encoded protein: CASGQKSSYEQYF.

This clone was seen a few times. Given a much more abundant clone one base away, this may be a read error. J is TRBJ2-7 and V is TRBV20-1, with D possibly TRBD1 on 5 matching bases. CDR3 length equals 13 residues. Germline V lookup: CDR1 DFQATT, CDR2 SNEGSKA (reference sequence). V shed 6 bases and J shed 3 bases, with 15 bases lying between them. In nucleotides, the CDR3 is TGCAGTGCATGGACATGGGGCGTCTACGAGCAGTACTTC. Amino acid sequence: CSAWTWGVYEQYF.

This clone showed up just a few times. A much bigger clone sits one base away, suggesting this may be a read error. This chain uses TRBV20-1 with TRBJ2-5, with 7 bases lining up with TRBD2. Germline values: CDR1 DFQATT, CDR2 SNEGSKA (reference sequence). CDR3 length equals 13 residues. The CDR3 is CIFLGWREETQYF. In DNA form, the CDR3 reads TGCATTTTTTTAGGGTGGCGGGAGGAGACCCAGTACTTC.

This clone has a handful of counts. This likely comes from a read error, as the CDR3 has no conserved phenylalanine or tryptophan at its end. The V call is TRBV6-1, the J call TRBJ1-2; D may be TRBD1 (5 bases). Germline V CDR1 and CDR2: MNHNS, SASEGT. The CDR3 runs 15 residues. V dropped 5 bases and J dropped 8 bases, with 21 bases sitting between them. Here the CDR3 reads CASSPIQPTVRGYTY. The CDR3 bases are TGTGCCAGCAGTCCAATCCAACCGACAGTGAGGGGCTACACCTAC.

The table lists this clone with many counts. The chain employs TRBV6-2 or TRBV6-3 and TRBJ2-7; D perhaps matches TRBD1 (6 bases). CDR3 size: 14 residues. V dropped 4 bases and J dropped 3 bases, with 13 bases sitting between them. Germline V CDR1 and CDR2: MNHEY, SVGEGT. As DNA, the CDR3 is TGTGCCAGCAGTTGGACAGAGAGCCTCTACGAGCAGTACTTC. It translates to CASSWTESLYEQYF.

This clone has a count of ten or more. V gene TRBV6-4 combines with J gene TRBJ2-1; 8 bases map to TRBD2. Germline V lookup: CDR1 MRHNA, CDR2 SNTAGT. This CDR3 has 15 amino acids. The junction had 8 bases not matched to a gene; V was cut back by 5 bases and J by 5 bases. The CDR3 DNA follows: TGTGCCAGCAGTCTAGGTAGCGGGGTTCACAATGAGCAGTTCTTC. Amino acids: CASSLGSGVHNEQFF.

This clone was recorded at least ten times. V usage is TRBV20-1 and J usage is TRBJ1-6; possibly TRBD1 for D (5 bases). With 6 bases removed from V and 7 bases from J, the gap between germline ends came to 13 bases. Germline V gene data show CDR1 as DFQATT and CDR2 as SNEGSKA (reference sequence). This CDR3 region has 13 residues. The CDR3: CSANQGPNSPLHF. CDR3 bases: TGCAGTGCGAATCAGGGTCCGAATTCACCCCTCCACTTT.

Details on this clone: Being one base from a much bigger clone, this may be a read error. The chain uses TRBV5-1 and TRBJ2-7; D is unclear. Germline V gives CDR1 SGHRS, CDR2 YFSETQ. The CDR3 contains 9 residues. The CDR3 loop reads CWMSSEQYF. DNA for the CDR3: TGCTGGATGTCCAGCGAGCAGTACTTC. Full variable domain (missing parts from reference TRBV5-1 and TRBJ2-7): KAGVTQTPRYLIKTRGQQVTLSCSPISGHRSVSWYQQTPGQGLQFLFEYFSETQRNKGNFPGRFSGRQFSNSRSEMNVSTLELGDSALYLCWMSSEQYFGPGTRLTVT.